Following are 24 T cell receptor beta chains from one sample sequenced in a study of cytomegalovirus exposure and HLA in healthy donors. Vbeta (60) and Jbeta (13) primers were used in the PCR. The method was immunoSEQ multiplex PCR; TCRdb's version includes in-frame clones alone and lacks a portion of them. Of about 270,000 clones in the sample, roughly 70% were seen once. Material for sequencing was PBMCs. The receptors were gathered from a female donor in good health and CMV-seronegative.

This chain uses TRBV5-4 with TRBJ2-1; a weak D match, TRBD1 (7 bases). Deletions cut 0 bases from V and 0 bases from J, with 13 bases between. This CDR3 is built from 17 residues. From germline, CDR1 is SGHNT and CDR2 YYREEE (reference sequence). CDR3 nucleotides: TGTGCCAGCAGCTTGGCTGGAGGGGGCAGCTCCTACAATGAGCAGTTCTTC. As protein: CASSLAGGGSSYNEQFF.

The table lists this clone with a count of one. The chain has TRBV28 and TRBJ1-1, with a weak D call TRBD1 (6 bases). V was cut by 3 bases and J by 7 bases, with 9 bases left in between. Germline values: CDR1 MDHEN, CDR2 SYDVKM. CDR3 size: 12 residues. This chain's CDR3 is CASSLGADEAFF. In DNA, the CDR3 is TGTGCCAGCAGTTTGGGGGCTGATGAAGCTTTCTTT.

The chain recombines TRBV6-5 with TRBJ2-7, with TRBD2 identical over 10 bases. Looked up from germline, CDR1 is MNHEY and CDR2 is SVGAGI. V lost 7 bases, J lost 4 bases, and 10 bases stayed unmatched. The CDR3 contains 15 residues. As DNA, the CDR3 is TGTGCCAGCACCGTCCCGGGAGCGGGAGGGTACGAGCAGTACTTC. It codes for CASTVPGAGGYEQYF.

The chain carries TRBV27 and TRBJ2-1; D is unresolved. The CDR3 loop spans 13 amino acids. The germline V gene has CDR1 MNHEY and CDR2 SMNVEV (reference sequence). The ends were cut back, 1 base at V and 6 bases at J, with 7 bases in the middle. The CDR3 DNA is TGTGCCAGCAGTTTATATCCGAGCAATGAGCAGTTCTTC. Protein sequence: CASSLYPSNEQFF.

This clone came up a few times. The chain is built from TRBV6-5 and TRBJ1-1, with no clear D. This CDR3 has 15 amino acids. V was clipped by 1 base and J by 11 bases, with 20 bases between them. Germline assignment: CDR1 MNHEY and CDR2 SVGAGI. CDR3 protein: CASSYLAYAAREAFF. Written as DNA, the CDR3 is TGTGCCAGCAGTTACTTGGCTTACGCCGCCCGGGAGGCTTTCTTT.

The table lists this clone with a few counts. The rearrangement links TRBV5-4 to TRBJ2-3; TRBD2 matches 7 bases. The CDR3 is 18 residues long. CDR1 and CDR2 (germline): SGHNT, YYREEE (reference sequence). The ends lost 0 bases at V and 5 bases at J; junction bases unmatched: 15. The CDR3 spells CASSLVGKTSPLVDTQYF. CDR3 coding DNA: TGTGCCAGCAGCTTGGTGGGAAAGACTAGCCCGCTTGTAGATACGCAGTATTTT.

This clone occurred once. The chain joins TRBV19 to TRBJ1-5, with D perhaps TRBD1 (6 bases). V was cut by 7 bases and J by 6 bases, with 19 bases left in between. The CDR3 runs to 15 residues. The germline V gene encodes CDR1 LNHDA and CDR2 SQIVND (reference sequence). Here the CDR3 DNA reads TGTGCCAGTACCCTTGAAACAGGGAGGGCTCAGCCCCAGCATTTT. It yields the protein CASTLETGRAQPQHF.

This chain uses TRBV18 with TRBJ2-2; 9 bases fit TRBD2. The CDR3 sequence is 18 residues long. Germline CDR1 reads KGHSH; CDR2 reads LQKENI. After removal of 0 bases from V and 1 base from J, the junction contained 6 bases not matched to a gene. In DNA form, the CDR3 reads TGTGCCAGCTCACCACCGCGGAGTAGCGGGAGGAACACCGGGGAGCTGTTTTTT. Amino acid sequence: CASSPPRSSGRNTGELFF. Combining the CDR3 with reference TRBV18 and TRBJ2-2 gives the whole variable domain NAGVMQNPRHLVRRRGQEARLRCSPMKGHSHVYWYRQLPEEGLKFMVYLQKENIIDESGMPKERFSAEFPKEGPSILRIQQVVRGDSAAYFCASSPPRSSGRNTGELFFGEGSRLTVL.

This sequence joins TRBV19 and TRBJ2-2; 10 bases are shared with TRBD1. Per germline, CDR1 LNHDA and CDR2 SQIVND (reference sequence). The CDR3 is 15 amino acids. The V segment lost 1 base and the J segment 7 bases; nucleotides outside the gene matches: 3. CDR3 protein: CASSIGGQGNGELFF. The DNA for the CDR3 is TGTGCCAGTAGTATAGGGGGACAGGGGAACGGGGAGCTGTTTTTT. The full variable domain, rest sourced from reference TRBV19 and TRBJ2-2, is DGGITQSPKYLFRKEGQNVTLSCEQNLNHDAMYWYRQDPGQGLRLIYYSQIVNDFQKGDIAEGYSVSREKKESFPLTVTSAQKNPTAFYLCASSIGGQGNGELFFGEGSRLTVL.

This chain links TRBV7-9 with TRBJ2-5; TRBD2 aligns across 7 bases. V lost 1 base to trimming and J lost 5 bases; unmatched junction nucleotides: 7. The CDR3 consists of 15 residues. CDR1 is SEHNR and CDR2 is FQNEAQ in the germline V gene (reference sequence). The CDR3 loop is CASSLDGGSGETQYF. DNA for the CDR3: TGTGCCAGCAGCTTAGACGGGGGGTCAGGGGAGACCCAGTACTTC.

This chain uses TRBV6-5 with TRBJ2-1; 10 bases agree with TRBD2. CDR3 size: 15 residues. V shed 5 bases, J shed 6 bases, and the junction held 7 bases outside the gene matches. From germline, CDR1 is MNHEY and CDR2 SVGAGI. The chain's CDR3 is CASSGGLAPGNEQFF. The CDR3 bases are TGTGCCAGCAGTGGGGGACTAGCGCCTGGCAATGAGCAGTTCTTC.

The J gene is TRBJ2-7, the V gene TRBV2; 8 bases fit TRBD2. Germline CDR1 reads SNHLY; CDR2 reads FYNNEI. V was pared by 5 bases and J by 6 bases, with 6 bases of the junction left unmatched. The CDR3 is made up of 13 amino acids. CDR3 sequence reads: CASSPGLGSEQYF. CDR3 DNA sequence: TGTGCCAGCAGTCCGGGACTAGGCAGCGAGCAGTACTTC.

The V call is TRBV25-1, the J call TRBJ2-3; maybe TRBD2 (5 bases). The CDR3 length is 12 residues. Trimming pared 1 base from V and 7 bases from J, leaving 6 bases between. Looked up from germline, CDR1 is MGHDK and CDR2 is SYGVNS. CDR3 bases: TGTGCCAGCAGTGAATCGGGGAATACGCAGTATTTT. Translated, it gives CASSESGNTQYF.

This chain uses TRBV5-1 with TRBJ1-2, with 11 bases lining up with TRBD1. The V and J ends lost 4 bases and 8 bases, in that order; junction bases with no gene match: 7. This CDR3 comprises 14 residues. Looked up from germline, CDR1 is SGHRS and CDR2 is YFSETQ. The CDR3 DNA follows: TGCGCCAGCAGCGAAGGACAGGGGGCAGAAGGCTACACCTTC. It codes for CASSEGQGAEGYTF.

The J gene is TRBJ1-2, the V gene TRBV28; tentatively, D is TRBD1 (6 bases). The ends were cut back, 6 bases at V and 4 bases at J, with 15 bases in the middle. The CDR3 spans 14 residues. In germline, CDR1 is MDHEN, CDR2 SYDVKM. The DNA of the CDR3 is TGTGCCAGCAGCAATCGGACAGAGGTCTATGGCTACACCTTC. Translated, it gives CASSNRTEVYGYTF.

In DNA form, the CDR3 reads TGTGCCAGCAGCGATACGCGGGGCCGGTCCTACACCTTC. Residues: CASSDTRGRSYTF. The V call is TRBV9, the J call TRBJ1-2; maybe TRBD1 (5 bases). Germline CDR1 SGDLS, CDR2 YYNGEE. The V end lost 3 bases, the J end lost 10 bases, and 16 bases lay between the germline ends. The CDR3 loop spans 13 amino acids.

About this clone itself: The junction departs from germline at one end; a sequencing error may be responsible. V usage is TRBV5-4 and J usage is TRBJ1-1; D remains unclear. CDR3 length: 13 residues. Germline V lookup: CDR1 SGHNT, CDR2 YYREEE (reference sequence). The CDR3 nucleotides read TGTGCCAGCAGCTTGGAGGAGAACACTGGAGCTTTCTTT. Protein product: CASSLEENTGAFF.

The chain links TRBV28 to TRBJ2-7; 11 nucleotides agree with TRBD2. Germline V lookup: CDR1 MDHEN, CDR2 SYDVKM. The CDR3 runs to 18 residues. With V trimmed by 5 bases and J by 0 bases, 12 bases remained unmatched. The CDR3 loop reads CASSLSTGLAGASYEQYF. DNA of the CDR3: TGTGCCAGCAGTCTCTCTACTGGACTAGCGGGTGCCTCCTACGAGCAGTACTTC.

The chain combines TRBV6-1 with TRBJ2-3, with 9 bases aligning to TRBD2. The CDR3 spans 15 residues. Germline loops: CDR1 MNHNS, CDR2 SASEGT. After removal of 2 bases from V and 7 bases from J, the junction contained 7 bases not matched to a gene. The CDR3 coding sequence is TGTGCCAGCAGTGAACTCGCGGGAGGGCCGAATACGCAGTATTTT. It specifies CASSELAGGPNTQYF.

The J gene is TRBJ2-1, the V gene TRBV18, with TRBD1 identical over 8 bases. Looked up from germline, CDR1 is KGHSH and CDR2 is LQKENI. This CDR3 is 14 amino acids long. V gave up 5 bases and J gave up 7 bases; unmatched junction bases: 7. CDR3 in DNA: TGTGCCAGCTCATTGACAGGGGTATCGAATGAGCAGTTCTTC. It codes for CASSLTGVSNEQFF.

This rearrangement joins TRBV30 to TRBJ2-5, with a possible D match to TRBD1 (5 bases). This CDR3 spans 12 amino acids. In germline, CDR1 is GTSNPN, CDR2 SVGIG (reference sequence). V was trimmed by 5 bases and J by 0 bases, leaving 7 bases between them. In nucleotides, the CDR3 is TGTGCCTGGGGCAGGGACCAAGAGACCCAGTACTTC. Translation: CAWGRDQETQYF. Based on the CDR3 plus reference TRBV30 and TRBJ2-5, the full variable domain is SQTIHQWPATLVQPVGSPLSLECTVEGTSNPNLYWYRQAAGRGLQLLFYSVGIGQISSEVPQNLSASRPQDRQFILSSKKLLLSDSGFYLCAWGRDQETQYFGPGTRLLVL.

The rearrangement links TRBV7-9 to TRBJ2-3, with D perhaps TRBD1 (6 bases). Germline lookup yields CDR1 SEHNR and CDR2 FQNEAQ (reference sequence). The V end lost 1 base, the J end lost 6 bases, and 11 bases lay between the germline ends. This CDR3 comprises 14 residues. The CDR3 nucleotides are TGTGCCAGCAGCTTAGTAGAGGGGGTGGATACGCAGTATTTT. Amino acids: CASSLVEGVDTQYF.

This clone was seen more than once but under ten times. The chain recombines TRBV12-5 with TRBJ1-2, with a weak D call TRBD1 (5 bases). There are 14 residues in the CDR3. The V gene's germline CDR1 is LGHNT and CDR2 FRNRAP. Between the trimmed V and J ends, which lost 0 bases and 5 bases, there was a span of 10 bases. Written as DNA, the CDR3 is TGTGCTAGTGGTTTGGTACCGGGGGGATATGGCTACACCTTC. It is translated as CASGLVPGGYGYTF.

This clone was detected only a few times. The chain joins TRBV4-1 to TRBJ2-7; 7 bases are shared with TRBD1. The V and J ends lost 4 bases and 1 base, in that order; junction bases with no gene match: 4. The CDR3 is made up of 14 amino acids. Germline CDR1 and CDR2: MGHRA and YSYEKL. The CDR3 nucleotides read TGCGCCAGCAGCCCGGGGACAGTTTCCTACGAGCAGTACTTC. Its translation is CASSPGTVSYEQYF.